This T cell receptor beta chain was recorded in a study of T-cell memory formation after mild COVID-19. Study information: Largely, the TCR clusters proved donor specific.

In its sample, this clonotype was seen a few times. The germline V and J ends were trimmed by 3 bases and 4 bases, with 15 bases remaining between them. Germline V lookup: CDR1 KGHSH, CDR2 LQKENI. The CDR3 has 15 residues. The authors produced TCR alpha and TCR beta cDNA libraries with sample barcodes and UMIs by 5'RACE using constant-segment primers. One entry per CDR3 protein results from TCRdb running MiXCR on the 5' RACE reads. Among roughly 250,000 distinct CDR3 sequences listed, about 17% were seen once. V is TRBV18 and J is TRBJ2-5; D may correspond to TRBD1 or TRBD2 (6 bases each). This sequence originates from a man aged 18 to 29 who had mild COVID-19 (a few samples of this study predate the infection). Cell type and time point are not known. Source material: PBMCs or a T cell subset sorted from them (not recorded which). The CDR3 loop reads CASSPDSEGGETQYF. The CDR3 bases are TGTGCCAGCTCACCCGACTCGGAGGGGGGAGAGACCCAGTACTTC.